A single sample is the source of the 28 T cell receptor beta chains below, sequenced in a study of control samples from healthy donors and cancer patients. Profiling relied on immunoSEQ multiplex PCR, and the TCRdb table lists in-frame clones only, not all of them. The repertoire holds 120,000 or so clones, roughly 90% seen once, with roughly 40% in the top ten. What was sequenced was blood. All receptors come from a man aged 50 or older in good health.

CDR3 residues: CASGLNSVNQPQHF. DNA of the CDR3: TGTGCCAGCGGGTTAAACAGCGTTAATCAGCCCCAGCATTTT. The chain combines TRBV27 with TRBJ1-5; D unclear. Germline V lookup: CDR1 MNHEY, CDR2 SMNVEV (reference sequence). The V end lost 8 bases, the J end lost 4 bases, and 15 bases lay between the germline ends. This CDR3 has 14 residues.

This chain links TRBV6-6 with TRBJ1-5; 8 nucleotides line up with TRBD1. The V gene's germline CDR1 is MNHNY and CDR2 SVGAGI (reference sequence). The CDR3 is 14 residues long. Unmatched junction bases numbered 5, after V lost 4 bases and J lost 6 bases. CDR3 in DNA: TGTGCCAGCAGTTCGACAGGGGAAGGTCAGCCCCAGCATTTT. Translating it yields CASSSTGEGQPQHF.

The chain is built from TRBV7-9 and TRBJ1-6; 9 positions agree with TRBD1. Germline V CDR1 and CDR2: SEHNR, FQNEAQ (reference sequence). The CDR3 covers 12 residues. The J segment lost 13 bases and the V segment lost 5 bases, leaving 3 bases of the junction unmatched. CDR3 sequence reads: CASSATGGPLHF. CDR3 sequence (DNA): TGTGCCAGCAGCGCGACAGGGGGGCCCCTCCACTTT.

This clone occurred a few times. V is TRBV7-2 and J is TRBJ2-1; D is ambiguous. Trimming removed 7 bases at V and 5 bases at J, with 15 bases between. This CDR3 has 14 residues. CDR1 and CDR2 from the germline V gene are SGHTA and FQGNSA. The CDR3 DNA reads TGTGCCAGCATCCTCAACCAACGTCACAATGAGCAGTTCTTC. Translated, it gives CASILNQRHNEQFF. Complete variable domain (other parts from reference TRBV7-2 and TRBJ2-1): GAGVSQSPSNKVTEKGKDVELRCDPISGHTALYWYRQSLGQGLEFLIYFQGNSAPDKSGLPSDRFSAERTGGSVSTLTIQRTQQEDSAVYLCASILNQRHNEQFFGPGTRLTVL.

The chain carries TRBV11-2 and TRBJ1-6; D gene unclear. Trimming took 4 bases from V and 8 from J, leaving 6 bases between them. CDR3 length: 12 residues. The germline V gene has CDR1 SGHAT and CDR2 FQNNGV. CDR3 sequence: CASSSGDSPLHF. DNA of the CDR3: TGTGCCAGCAGCTCCGGGGATTCACCCCTCCACTTT.

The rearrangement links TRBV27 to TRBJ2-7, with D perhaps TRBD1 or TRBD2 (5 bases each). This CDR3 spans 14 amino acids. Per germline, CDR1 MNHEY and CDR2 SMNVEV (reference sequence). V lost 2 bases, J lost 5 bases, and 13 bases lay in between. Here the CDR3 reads CASSLVQEADEQYF. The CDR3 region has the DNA TGTGCCAGCAGTTTAGTACAGGAGGCCGACGAGCAGTACTTC.

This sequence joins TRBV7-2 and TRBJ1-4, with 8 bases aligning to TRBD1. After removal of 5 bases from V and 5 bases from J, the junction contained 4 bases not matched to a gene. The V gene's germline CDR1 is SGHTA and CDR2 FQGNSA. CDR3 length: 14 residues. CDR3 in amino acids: CASSLQGGNEKLFF. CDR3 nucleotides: TGTGCCAGCAGCCTACAGGGGGGAAATGAAAAACTGTTTTTT.

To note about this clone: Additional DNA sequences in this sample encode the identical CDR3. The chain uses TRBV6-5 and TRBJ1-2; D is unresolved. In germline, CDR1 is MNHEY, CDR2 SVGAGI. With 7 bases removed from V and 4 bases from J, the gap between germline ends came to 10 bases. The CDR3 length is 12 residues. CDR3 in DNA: TGTGCCAGCACCCTCGGCGGCTATGGCTACACCTTC. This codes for CASTLGGYGYTF.

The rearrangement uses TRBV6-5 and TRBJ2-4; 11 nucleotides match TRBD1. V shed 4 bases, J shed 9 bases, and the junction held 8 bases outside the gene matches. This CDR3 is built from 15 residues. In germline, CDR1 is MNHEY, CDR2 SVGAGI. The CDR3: CASSWDRGYEAIQYF. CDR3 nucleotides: TGTGCCAGCAGTTGGGACAGGGGGTATGAGGCCATTCAGTACTTC.

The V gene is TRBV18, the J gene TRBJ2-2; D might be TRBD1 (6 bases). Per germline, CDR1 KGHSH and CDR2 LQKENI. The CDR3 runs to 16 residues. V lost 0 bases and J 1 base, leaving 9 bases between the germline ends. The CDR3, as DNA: TGTGCCAGCTCACCACCGGGACATCAGAACACCGGGGAGCTGTTTTTT. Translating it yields CASSPPGHQNTGELFF. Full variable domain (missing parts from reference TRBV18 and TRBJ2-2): NAGVMQNPRHLVRRRGQEARLRCSPMKGHSHVYWYRQLPEEGLKFMVYLQKENIIDESGMPKERFSAEFPKEGPSILRIQQVVRGDSAAYFCASSPPGHQNTGELFFGEGSRLTVL.

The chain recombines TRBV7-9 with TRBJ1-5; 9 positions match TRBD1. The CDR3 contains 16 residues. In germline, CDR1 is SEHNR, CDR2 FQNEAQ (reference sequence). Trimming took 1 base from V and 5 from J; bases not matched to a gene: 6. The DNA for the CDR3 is TGTGCCAGCAGCTTAGGTACAGGGGGCGCGGATCAGCCCCAGCATTTT. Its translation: CASSLGTGGADQPQHF.

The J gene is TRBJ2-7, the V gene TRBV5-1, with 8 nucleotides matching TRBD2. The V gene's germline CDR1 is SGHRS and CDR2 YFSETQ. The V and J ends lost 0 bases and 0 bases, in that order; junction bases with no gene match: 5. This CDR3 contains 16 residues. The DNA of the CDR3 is TGCGCCAGCAGCTTGGAAGCGGGGGTGCCCTCCTACGAGCAGTACTTC. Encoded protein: CASSLEAGVPSYEQYF. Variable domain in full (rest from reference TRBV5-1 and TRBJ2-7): KAGVTQTPRYLIKTRGQQVTLSCSPISGHRSVSWYQQTPGQGLQFLFEYFSETQRNKGNFPGRFSGRQFSNSRSEMNVSTLELGDSALYLCASSLEAGVPSYEQYFGPGTRLTVT.

The CDR3 sequence is CASKSPGSGQGASEQFF. Written as DNA, the CDR3 is TGTGCCAGTAAATCGCCCGGCTCGGGACAGGGGGCCAGTGAGCAGTTCTTC. This chain connects TRBV19 to TRBJ2-1; the match to TRBD1 covers 12 bases. The CDR3 contains 17 residues. J was trimmed by 9 bases and V by 7 bases; bases with no gene match: 16. Germline V lookup: CDR1 LNHDA, CDR2 SQIVND (reference sequence).

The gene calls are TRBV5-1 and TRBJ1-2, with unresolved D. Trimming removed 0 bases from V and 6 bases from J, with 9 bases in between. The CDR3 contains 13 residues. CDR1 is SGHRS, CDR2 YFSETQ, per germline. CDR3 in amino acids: CASSLAPEDGYTF. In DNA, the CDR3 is TGCGCCAGCAGCTTGGCCCCAGAGGATGGCTACACCTTC.

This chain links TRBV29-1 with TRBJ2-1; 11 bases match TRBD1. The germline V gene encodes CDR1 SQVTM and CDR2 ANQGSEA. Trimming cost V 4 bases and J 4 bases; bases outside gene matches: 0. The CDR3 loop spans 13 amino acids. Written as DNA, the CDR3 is TGCAGCGTTGGGGACAGGGGGTACAATGAGCAGTTCTTC. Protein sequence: CSVGDRGYNEQFF.

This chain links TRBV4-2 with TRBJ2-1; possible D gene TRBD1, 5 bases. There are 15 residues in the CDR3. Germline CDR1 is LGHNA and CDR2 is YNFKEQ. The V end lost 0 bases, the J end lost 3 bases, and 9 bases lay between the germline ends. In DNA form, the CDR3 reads TGTGCCAGCAGCCAAGAGCAGGGTAACTACAATGAGCAGTTCTTC. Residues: CASSQEQGNYNEQFF.

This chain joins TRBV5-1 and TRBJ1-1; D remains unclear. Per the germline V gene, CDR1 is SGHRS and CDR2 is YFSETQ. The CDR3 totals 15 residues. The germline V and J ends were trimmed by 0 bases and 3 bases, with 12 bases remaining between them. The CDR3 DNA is TGCGCCAGCAGCTTGGGTTCCGGGAAGGACACTGAAGCTTTCTTT. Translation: CASSLGSGKDTEAFF.

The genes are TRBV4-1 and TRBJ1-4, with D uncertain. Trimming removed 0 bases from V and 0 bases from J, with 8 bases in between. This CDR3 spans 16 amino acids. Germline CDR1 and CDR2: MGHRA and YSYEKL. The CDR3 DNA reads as TGCGCCAGCAGCCAAGATTTGGCGGCAACTAATGAAAAACTGTTTTTT. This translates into CASSQDLAATNEKLFF.

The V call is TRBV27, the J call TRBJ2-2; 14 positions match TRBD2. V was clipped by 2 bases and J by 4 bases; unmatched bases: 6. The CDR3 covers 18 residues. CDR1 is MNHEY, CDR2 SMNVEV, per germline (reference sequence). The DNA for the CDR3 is TGTGCCAGCAGTTTAGGACTAGCGGGGGGCTCTTTCACCGGGGAGCTGTTTTTT. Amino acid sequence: CASSLGLAGGSFTGELFF.

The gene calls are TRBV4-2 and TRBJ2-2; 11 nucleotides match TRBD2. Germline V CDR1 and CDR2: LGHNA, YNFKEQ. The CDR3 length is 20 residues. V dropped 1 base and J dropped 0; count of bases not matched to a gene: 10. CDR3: CASSQVGIAGGNANTGELFF. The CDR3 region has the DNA TGTGCCAGCAGCCAAGTTGGAATAGCGGGGGGGAACGCGAACACCGGGGAGCTGTTTTTT.

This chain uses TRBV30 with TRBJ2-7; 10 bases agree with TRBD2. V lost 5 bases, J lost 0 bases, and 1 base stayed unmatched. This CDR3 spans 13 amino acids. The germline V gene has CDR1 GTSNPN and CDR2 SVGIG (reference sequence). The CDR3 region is CAWRTSGSYEQYF. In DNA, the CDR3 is TGTGCCTGGCGGACTAGCGGCTCCTACGAGCAGTACTTC.

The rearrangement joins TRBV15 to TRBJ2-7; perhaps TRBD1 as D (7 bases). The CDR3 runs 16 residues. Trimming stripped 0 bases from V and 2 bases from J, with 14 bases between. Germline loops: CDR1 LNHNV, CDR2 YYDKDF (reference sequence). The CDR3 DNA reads TGTGCCACCAGCAGAGATTTAGGAGGGGGCACCTACGAGCAGTACTTC. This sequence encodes CATSRDLGGGTYEQYF.

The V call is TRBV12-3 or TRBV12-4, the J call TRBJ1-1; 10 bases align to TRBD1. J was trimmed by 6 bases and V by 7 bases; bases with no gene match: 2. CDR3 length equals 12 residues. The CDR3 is CASKDRGSEAFF. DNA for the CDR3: TGTGCCAGCAAGGACAGGGGGTCTGAAGCTTTCTTT.

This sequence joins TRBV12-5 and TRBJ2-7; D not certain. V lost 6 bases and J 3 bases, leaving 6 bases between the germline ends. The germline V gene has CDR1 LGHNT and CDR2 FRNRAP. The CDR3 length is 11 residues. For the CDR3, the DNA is TGTGCTAGTGGAGCAAACTACGAGCAGTACTTC. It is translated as CASGANYEQYF.

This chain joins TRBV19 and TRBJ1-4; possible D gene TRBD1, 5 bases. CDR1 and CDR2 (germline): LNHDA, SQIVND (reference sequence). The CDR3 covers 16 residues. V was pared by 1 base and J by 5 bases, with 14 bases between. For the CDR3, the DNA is TGTGCCAGTAGTATAGCTCTCCGGGGCCGGAATGAAAAACTGTTTTTT. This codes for CASSIALRGRNEKLFF.

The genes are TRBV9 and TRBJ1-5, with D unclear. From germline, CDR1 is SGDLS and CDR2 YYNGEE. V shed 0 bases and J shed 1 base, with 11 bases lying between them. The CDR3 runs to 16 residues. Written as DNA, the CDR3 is TGTGCCAGCAGCGTAGACGAGGGCTTAAGCAATCAGCCCCAGCATTTT. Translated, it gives CASSVDEGLSNQPQHF.

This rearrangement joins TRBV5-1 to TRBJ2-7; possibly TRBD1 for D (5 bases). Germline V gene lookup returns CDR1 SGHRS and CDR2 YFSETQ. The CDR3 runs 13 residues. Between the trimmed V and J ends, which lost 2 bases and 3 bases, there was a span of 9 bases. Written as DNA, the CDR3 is TGCGCCAGCAGCTTACAGGAATACTACGAGCAGTACTTC. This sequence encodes CASSLQEYYEQYF.

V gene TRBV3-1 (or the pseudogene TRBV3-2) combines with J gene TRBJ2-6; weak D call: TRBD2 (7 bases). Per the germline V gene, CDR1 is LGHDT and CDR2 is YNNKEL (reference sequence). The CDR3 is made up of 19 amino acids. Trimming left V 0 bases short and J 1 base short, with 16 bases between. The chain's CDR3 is CASSQDKNRDYSGANVLTF. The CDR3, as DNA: TGTGCCAGCAGCCAAGATAAGAACAGGGACTATTCTGGGGCCAACGTCCTGACTTTC.